This T cell receptor (beta chain) was sequenced in a study of cytomegalovirus exposure and HLA in healthy donors. General observations from the study: TCR beta V segments were, for the most part, productive about 87% or about 30% of the time in an earlier analysis. Apart from CMV serostatus, no immune exposure information was available. Later analysis identified several of the most significant clusters that appeared linked to common viral pathogens. In a later analysis, TCR beta V- and J-gene trimming showed a link to a missense DCLRE1C variant.

In the PCR, 60 Vbeta and 13 Jbeta primers were used. Sequencing used immunoSEQ multiplex PCR; TCRdb keeps in-frame clones, though not all of them. This repertoire shows under 150,000 clones, about 79% found once; its top ten account for under 2%. The CDR3 runs to 17 residues. Germline V CDR1 and CDR2: SGHRS, YFSETQ. J gave up 4 bases and V 3 bases, and 13 bases lay outside the gene matches. A word on this clone: The target antigen is unknown.

Sequences were obtained from PBMCs. The rearrangement uses TRBV5-1 and TRBJ1-5; TRBD1 aligns across 7 bases. The clonotype originates from a female donor in good health and CMV-seropositive. The CDR3 region has the DNA TGCGCCAGCAGCTCGCCGGGACAGCCAGACAAGAATCAGCCCCAGCATTTT. Its translation is CASSSPGQPDKNQPQHF.